This T cell receptor beta chain is from a study of cytomegalovirus exposure and HLA in healthy donors. In the study overall: Ancestry clustering placed about 86% of a few hundred genotyped donors in the Caucasian-associated cluster. Study observations and caveats: Both high specificity and high sensitivity reportedly marked the classifier's diagnosis of cytomegalovirus status. TCR association rates varied by HLA locus in a later analysis, with DRB1 highest and HLA-C lowest.

In the case of this clone: The antigen is undetermined.

V lost 4 bases and J lost 0; bases outside the gene matches: 5. The CDR3 has 15 amino acids. Germline values: CDR1 ENHRY, CDR2 SYGVKD. The PCR contained 60 Vbeta and 13 Jbeta primers. Profiled with immunoSEQ multiplex PCR; TCRdb holds only in-frame clones, not every one. The sample contains some 91,000 clones, approximately 80% of which appear only once. This receptor was obtained from a man in his forties in good health and CMV-seronegative. The sequencing sample was made of PBMCs. V and J are TRBV10-3 and TRBJ1-2; 7 bases are a match to TRBD1. CDR3 loop: CAISGLTGTNYGYTF. The CDR3 DNA reads as TGTGCCATCAGTGGTTTGACAGGGACTAACTATGGCTACACCTTC.